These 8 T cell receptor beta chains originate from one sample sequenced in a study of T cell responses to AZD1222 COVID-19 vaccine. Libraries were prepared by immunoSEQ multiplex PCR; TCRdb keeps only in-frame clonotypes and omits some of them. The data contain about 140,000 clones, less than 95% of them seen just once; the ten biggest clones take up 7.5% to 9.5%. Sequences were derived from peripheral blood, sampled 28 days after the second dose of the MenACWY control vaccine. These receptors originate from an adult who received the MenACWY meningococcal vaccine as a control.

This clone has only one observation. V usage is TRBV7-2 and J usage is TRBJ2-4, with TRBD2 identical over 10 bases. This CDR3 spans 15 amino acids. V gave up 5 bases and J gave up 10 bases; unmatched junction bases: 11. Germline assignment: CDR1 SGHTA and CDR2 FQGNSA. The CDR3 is CASSPTGTSVWIQYF. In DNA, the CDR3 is TGTGCCAGCAGCCCTACCGGGACTAGCGTATGGATTCAGTACTTC.

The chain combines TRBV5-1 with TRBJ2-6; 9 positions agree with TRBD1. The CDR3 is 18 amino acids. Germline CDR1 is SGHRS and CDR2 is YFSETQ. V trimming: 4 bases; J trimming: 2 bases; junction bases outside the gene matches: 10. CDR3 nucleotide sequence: TGCGCCAGCAGCCGTATCGGGACAGGGTATACTGGGGCCAACGTCCTGACTTTC. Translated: CASSRIGTGYTGANVLTF.

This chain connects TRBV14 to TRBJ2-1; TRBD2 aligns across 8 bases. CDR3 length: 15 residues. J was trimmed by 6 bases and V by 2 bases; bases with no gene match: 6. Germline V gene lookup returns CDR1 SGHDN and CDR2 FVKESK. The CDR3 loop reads CASSQNPGGGNEQFF. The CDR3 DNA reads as TGTGCCAGCAGCCAAAATCCCGGGGGGGGCAATGAGCAGTTCTTC.

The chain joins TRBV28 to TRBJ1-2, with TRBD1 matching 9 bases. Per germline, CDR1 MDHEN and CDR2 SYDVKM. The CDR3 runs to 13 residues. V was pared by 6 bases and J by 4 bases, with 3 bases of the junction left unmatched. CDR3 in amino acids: CASRGTGPYGYTF. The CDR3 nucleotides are TGTGCCAGCAGGGGGACAGGGCCCTATGGCTACACCTTC.

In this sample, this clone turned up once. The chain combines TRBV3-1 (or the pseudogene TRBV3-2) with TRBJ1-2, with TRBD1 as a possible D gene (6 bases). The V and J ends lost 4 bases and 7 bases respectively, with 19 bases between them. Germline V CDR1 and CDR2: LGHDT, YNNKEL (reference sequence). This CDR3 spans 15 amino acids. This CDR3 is CASSPGGRGFGGYTF. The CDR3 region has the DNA TGTGCCAGCAGCCCCGGGGGGCGAGGGTTCGGTGGCTACACCTTC.

The CDR3 sequence: CASSKRTSGGSSYNEQFF. For the CDR3, the DNA is TGTGCCAGTAGTAAACGGACTAGCGGGGGGAGCTCCTACAATGAGCAGTTCTTC. The chain combines TRBV19 with TRBJ2-1; TRBD2 aligns across 14 bases. V was pared by 4 bases and J by 0 bases, with 5 bases of the junction left unmatched. The germline gives CDR1 LNHDA, CDR2 SQIVND (reference sequence). The CDR3 is 18 amino acids.

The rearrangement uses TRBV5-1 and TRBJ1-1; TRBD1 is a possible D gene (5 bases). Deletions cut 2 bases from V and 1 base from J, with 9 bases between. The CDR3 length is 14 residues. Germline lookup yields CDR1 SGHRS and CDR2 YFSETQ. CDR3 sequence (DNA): TGCGCCAGCAGCTTCTTACAGGCGAACACTGAAGCTTTCTTT. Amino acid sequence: CASSFLQANTEAFF. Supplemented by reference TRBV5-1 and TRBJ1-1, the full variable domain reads KAGVTQTPRYLIKTRGQQVTLSCSPISGHRSVSWYQQTPGQGLQFLFEYFSETQRNKGNFPGRFSGRQFSNSRSEMNVSTLELGDSALYLCASSFLQANTEAFFGQGTRLTVV.

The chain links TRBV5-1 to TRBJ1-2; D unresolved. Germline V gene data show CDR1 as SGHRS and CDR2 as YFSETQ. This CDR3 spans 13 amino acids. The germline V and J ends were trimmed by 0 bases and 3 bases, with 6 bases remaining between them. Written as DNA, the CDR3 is TGCGCCAGCAGCTTGGTCGGGGACTATGGCTACACCTTC. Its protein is CASSLVGDYGYTF.